Below are 15 T cell receptor beta chains sequenced from a single sample in a study of blood T cells in healthy people across ages. A J-beta primer mix and a sample-barcoded 5' primer were used in a second PCR of about 7 to 12 cycles. TCRdb passed the 5' RACE reads through MiXCR, listing each CDR3 protein once. Of over a million distinct CDR3 sequences in the sample, more than 40% were seen once. Sequencing was done on a sample of blood. The receptors shown here come from a woman aged 55 to 70 in good health.

This rearrangement joins TRBV21-1 to TRBJ1-6; TRBD1, the D gene given by the table, was not confirmed from the DNA. TRBV21-1 is recorded as a pseudogene. This CDR3 is 18 amino acids long. The CDR3 sequence is CASSKGGQSSPYNSPLHF. CDR3 coding DNA: TGTGCCAGCAGCAAAGGGGGACAGTCCTCACCTTATAATTCACCCCTCCACTTT.

The chain joins TRBV11-2 to TRBJ2-5; no clear D gene. Per germline, CDR1 SGHAT and CDR2 FQNNGV. The CDR3 is 16 amino acids. Trimming cost V 1 base and J 11 bases, with 23 bases left between them. CDR3 protein: CASSLVRGTLYSEQYF. Written as DNA, the CDR3 is TGTGCCAGCAGCTTAGTACGCGGCACCCTATACAGTGAGCAGTACTTC. Full variable domain (outside the CDR3, taken from reference TRBV11-2 and TRBJ2-5): EAGVAQSPRYKIIEKRQSVAFWCNPISGHATLYWYQQILGQGPKLLIQFQNNGVVDDSQLPKDRFSAERLKGVDSTLKIQPAKLEDSAVYLCASSLVRGTLYSEQYFGPGTRLLVL.

This clonotype was recorded once. The chain recombines TRBV5-1 with TRBJ2-7, with TRBD2 matching 10 bases. This CDR3 is 14 amino acids long. V lost 2 bases and J lost 5; bases outside the gene matches: 4. Per germline, CDR1 SGHRS and CDR2 YFSETQ. Here the CDR3 DNA reads TGCGCCAGCAGCTTTAGCGGGGGGCCGGACGAGCAGTACTTC. Its protein product is CASSFSGGPDEQYF.

This clonotype was detected a few times. The chain employs TRBV10-3 and TRBJ1-5, with D perhaps matching TRBD1 (6 bases). Between the trimmed V and J ends, which lost 10 bases and 2 bases, there was a span of 15 bases. CDR3 length: 14 amino acids. The V gene's germline CDR1 is ENHRY and CDR2 SYGVKD. As DNA, the CDR3 is TGTGCCAGCAACAGGGAGGCAGGCAATCAGCCCCAGCATTTT. This codes for CASNREAGNQPQHF.

This clonotype was counted only a few times. The chain carries TRBV4-1 and TRBJ2-1; the D is unclear. Trimming stripped 0 bases from V and 5 bases from J, with 8 bases between. Germline CDR1 and CDR2: MGHRA and YSYEKL. The CDR3 consists of 14 residues. The CDR3 DNA is TGCGCCAGCAGCCAAGATCAGGAGCACAATGAGCAGTTCTTC. Its translation is CASSQDQEHNEQFF.

This clonotype has more than one count but fewer than ten. The rearrangement uses TRBV29-1 and TRBJ2-1; no clear D gene. Germline V gene sequence: CDR1 SQVTM, CDR2 ANQGSEA. The length of the CDR3 is 10 residues. V was pared by 4 bases and J by 10 bases, with 8 bases between. The chain's CDR3 is CSVVLVEQFF. The CDR3 DNA follows: TGCAGCGTTGTTTTAGTAGAGCAGTTCTTC.

Many counts were recorded for this clonotype. The chain joins TRBV7-3 to TRBJ2-1; 9 bases are shared with TRBD1. CDR3 length: 15 residues. Germline CDR1 reads SGHTA; CDR2 reads FQGTGA. J lost 9 bases, V lost 1 base, and 7 bases had no gene match. In nucleotides, the CDR3 is TGTGCCAGCAGCTTAATGGGACAGGGTAGTGGTGAGCAGTTCTTC. It specifies CASSLMGQGSGEQFF.

V gene TRBV7-9 combines with J gene TRBJ2-1; perhaps TRBD1 as D (7 bases). Trimming took off 5 bases at V and 7 bases at J, with 21 bases between the two ends. CDR1 and CDR2 from the germline V gene are SEHNR and FQNEAQ (reference sequence). CDR3 length equals 16 residues. The CDR3 DNA reads TGTGCCAGCAGCCCAGCAGCTAGCAGGGGGACTAATGAGCAGTTCTTC. The encoded protein is CASSPAASRGTNEQFF.

The table lists this clonotype with a few counts. The gene calls are TRBV20-1 and TRBJ2-7; TRBD1 matches at 8 bases. The CDR3 runs to 13 residues. Germline CDR1 reads DFQATT; CDR2 reads SNEGSKA (reference sequence). V gave up 6 bases and J gave up 0 bases; unmatched junction bases: 4. The CDR3 here is CSAGTGPSYEQYF. CDR3 DNA sequence: TGCAGTGCCGGGACAGGACCCTCCTACGAGCAGTACTTC.

The gene calls are TRBV27 and TRBJ1-2; D unresolved. The V end was cut by 6 bases, the J end by 2 bases, with 10 bases between. Germline CDR1 reads MNHEY; CDR2 reads SMNVEV (reference sequence). This CDR3 is 13 amino acids long. DNA for the CDR3: TGTGCCAGCAGCCCCGGTCCAAACTATGGCTACACCTTC. As protein: CASSPGPNYGYTF.

This chain uses TRBV20-1 with TRBJ2-5; tentatively, D is TRBD2 (6 bases). The CDR3 consists of 16 residues. Per the germline V gene, CDR1 is DFQATT and CDR2 is SNEGSKA (reference sequence). V was cut by 2 bases and J by 0 bases, with 16 bases left in between. The CDR3 protein is CSARRVGGEYQETQYF. The CDR3 nucleotides are TGCAGTGCTAGACGGGTTGGCGGGGAGTACCAAGAGACCCAGTACTTC.

The chain has TRBV12-3 or TRBV12-4 and TRBJ2-3; 9 nucleotides line up with TRBD1. This CDR3 comprises 15 residues. Trimming cost V 3 bases and J 5 bases; bases outside gene matches: 6. The CDR3 DNA is TGTGCCAGCAGTTTCGGGACAGGGAAAAGAGATACGCAGTATTTT. Translating it yields CASSFGTGKRDTQYF.

The J gene is TRBJ1-5, the V gene TRBV20-1; 7 nucleotides align to TRBD1. This CDR3 spans 13 amino acids. Germline CDR1 DFQATT, CDR2 SNEGSKA (reference sequence). V was clipped by 6 bases and J by 4 bases; unmatched bases: 6. The CDR3 nucleotides are TGCAGTGCCCGACAGGGCCCTAATCAGCCCCAGCATTTT. Residues: CSARQGPNQPQHF.

This clonotype was detected only a few times. The chain uses TRBV15 and TRBJ1-5; a possible D gene is TRBD1 (6 bases). Trimming took 8 bases from V and 4 from J, leaving 15 bases between them. CDR3 length: 14 residues. From germline, CDR1 is LNHNV and CDR2 YYDKDF (reference sequence). The CDR3 nucleotides are TGTGCCACCGAACAGGGTTACGGGAATCAGCCCCAGCATTTT. Its protein is CATEQGYGNQPQHF.

The rearrangement uses TRBV2 and TRBJ2-7; no clear D. The J call may be wrong; the DNA end is better matched by TRBJ2-5. Looked up from germline, CDR1 is SNHLY and CDR2 is FYNNEI. The CDR3 covers 12 residues. The CDR3 nucleotides are TGTGCCAGCGGTGTCCAAAAAGAGACCCAGTACTTC. It is translated as CASGVQKETQYF.